Each of the 22 T cell receptor beta chains below was sequenced from the same sample in a study of a mutant IDH1 vaccine in newly diagnosed glioma. Repertoires were generated with immunoSEQ multiplex PCR, while TCRdb's copy carries only in-frame clones and drops some. This sample has more than 55,000 clones; approximately 80% occur once, and the top ten carry approximately 4.1%. Time point in this sample: week 35, safety follow-up. Alongside topical imiquimod, each dose of vaccine comprised 300 ug of mutant IDH1 20-mer peptide. These receptors are not linked to any known antigen. The specimen was PBMCs, collected from a glioma patient whose treatment included an IDH1 peptide vaccine. The receptors originated from a man younger than 40 with glioma.

The chain links TRBV6-6 to TRBJ1-2; D is uncertain. The CDR3 extends over 12 amino acids. CDR1 and CDR2 (germline): MNHNY, SVGAGI (reference sequence). Trimming took off 2 bases at V and 7 bases at J, with 8 bases between the two ends. The CDR3 DNA is TGTGCCAGCAGTTACGAGAGTATTGGCTACACCTTC. Residues: CASSYESIGYTF.

The chain links TRBV4-2 to TRBJ2-7, with TRBD1 identical over 9 bases. V shed 0 bases, J shed 3 bases, and the junction held 6 bases outside the gene matches. There are 16 residues in the CDR3. CDR1 LGHNA and CDR2 YNFKEQ come from the germline V gene. Here the CDR3 DNA reads TGTGCCAGCAGCCAAGAATGGACAGGGGACCGCTACGAGCAGTACTTC. It codes for CASSQEWTGDRYEQYF.

This clone showed up just once. The chain carries TRBV20-1 and TRBJ2-1; D is tentatively TRBD1 or TRBD2 (5 bases each). This CDR3 region has 11 residues. Per germline, CDR1 DFQATT and CDR2 SNEGSKA (reference sequence). Deletions cut 6 bases from V and 4 bases from J, with 7 bases between. CDR3 bases: TGCAGTGCCGAGGGGTACAATGAGCAGTTCTTC. Translating it yields CSAEGYNEQFF.

The chain recombines TRBV5-5 with TRBJ2-5; D is unresolved. Germline assignment: CDR1 SGHKS and CDR2 YYEKEE (reference sequence). The V end lost 1 base, the J end lost 0 bases, and 4 bases lay between the germline ends. This CDR3 has 13 residues. CDR3 sequence reads: CASSLMYQETQYF. For the CDR3, the DNA is TGTGCCAGCAGCTTGATGTACCAAGAGACCCAGTACTTC.

The rearrangement links TRBV4-1 to TRBJ2-2; a weak D match, TRBD1 (5 bases). The V and J ends lost 2 bases and 2 bases respectively, with 15 bases between them. Germline loops: CDR1 MGHRA, CDR2 YSYEKL. The CDR3 length is 17 residues. This chain's CDR3 is CASSQRGGQKNTGELFF. CDR3 nucleotides: TGCGCCAGCAGCCAAAGGGGCGGTCAGAAAAACACCGGGGAGCTGTTTTTT.

The J gene is TRBJ2-3, the V gene TRBV6-5; TRBD1 might be the D (6 bases). Trimming left V 0 bases short and J 2 bases short, with 9 bases between. CDR1 is MNHEY, CDR2 SVGAGI, per germline. The CDR3 totals 15 residues. CDR3 DNA: TGTGCCAGCAGTTACTCGGGGGCCGACACAGATACGCAGTATTTT. This encodes CASSYSGADTDTQYF.

The V and J genes are TRBV7-8 and TRBJ1-6; perhaps TRBD1 as D (6 bases). Germline lookup yields CDR1 SGHVS and CDR2 FQNEAQ. Deletions cut 5 bases from V and 8 bases from J, with 16 bases between. This CDR3 is 15 amino acids long. This chain's CDR3 is CASSTRGRQDSPLHF. The CDR3 bases are TGTGCCAGCAGCACCAGGGGACGGCAGGATTCACCCCTCCACTTT.

The chain uses TRBV2 and TRBJ2-7; D gene uncertain. CDR1 is SNHLY, CDR2 FYNNEI, per germline. The CDR3 runs to 13 residues. Trimming removed 6 bases from V and 6 bases from J, with 15 bases in between. DNA of the CDR3: TGTGCCAGCAGCTCTGGGATTCCGGGCGAGCAGTACTTC. Its protein product is CASSSGIPGEQYF.

This clone showed up just a few times. The chain's CDR3 is CASSPPNGIETGELFF. Written as DNA, the CDR3 is TGTGCCAGCTCACCACCGAACGGAATCGAGACCGGGGAGCTGTTTTTT. The rearrangement uses TRBV18 and TRBJ2-2; D ambiguous. V gave up 0 bases and J gave up 5 bases, with 13 bases separating them. Germline V gives CDR1 KGHSH, CDR2 LQKENI. The CDR3 sequence is 16 residues long.

This sequence joins TRBV4-1 and TRBJ1-6; D call uncertain. The CDR3 runs 13 residues. Trimming took 0 bases from V and 11 from J, leaving 8 bases between them. The V gene's germline CDR1 is MGHRA and CDR2 YSYEKL. The CDR3 is CASSQDKVPPLHF. CDR3 nucleotide sequence: TGCGCCAGCAGCCAAGATAAGGTTCCACCCCTCCACTTT.

This clone was found a few times. The chain carries TRBV6-5 and TRBJ1-2; 7 bases match TRBD1. The CDR3 has 12 amino acids. The germline CDR1 and CDR2 sequences are MNHEY and SVGAGI. Trimming removed 7 bases from V and 3 bases from J; junction bases left unmatched: 2. CDR3 loop: CASKTGDYGYTF. For the CDR3, the DNA is TGTGCCAGCAAAACAGGGGACTATGGCTACACCTTC.

This chain joins TRBV29-1 and TRBJ2-5; 11 nucleotides line up with TRBD1. The assigned J gene may be wrong: the sequence end matches TRBJ2-7 better. Germline V gives CDR1 SQVTM, CDR2 ANQGSEA. The CDR3 sequence is 14 residues long. The CDR3 DNA follows: TGCAGCGCCTTACGTGGACAGGGGGCCAACGAGCAGTACTTC. Translated: CSALRGQGANEQYF.

This clone was found once. This rearrangement joins TRBV7-6 to TRBJ2-5; D unclear. Germline V gene sequence: CDR1 SGHVS, CDR2 FNYEAQ. V gave up 4 bases and J gave up 0 bases, with 0 bases separating them. The CDR3 spans 11 residues. DNA of the CDR3: TGTGCCAGCAGCTACCAAGAGACCCAGTACTTC. The encoded protein is CASSYQETQYF.

The chain employs TRBV2 and TRBJ2-7; 10 positions match TRBD1. Germline lookup yields CDR1 SNHLY and CDR2 FYNNEI. The CDR3 runs to 14 residues. The V segment lost 6 bases and the J segment 3 bases; nucleotides outside the gene matches: 5. CDR3 sequence reads: CASSPRDRGYEQYF. CDR3 DNA sequence: TGTGCCAGCAGCCCCCGGGACAGGGGCTACGAGCAGTACTTC.

The chain links TRBV27 to TRBJ1-5; D is ambiguous. CDR3 length: 14 residues. V was cut by 10 bases and J by 4 bases, with 17 bases left in between. The germline gives CDR1 MNHEY, CDR2 SMNVEV (reference sequence). The CDR3 region is CAIGAGGRNQPQHF. CDR3 DNA: TGTGCCATCGGAGCAGGAGGTCGGAATCAGCCCCAGCATTTT.

The V and J genes are TRBV5-6 and TRBJ1-1, with a tentative D call TRBD1 (6 bases). The germline V and J ends were trimmed by 3 bases and 5 bases, with 17 bases remaining between them. Germline V gene lookup returns CDR1 SGHDT and CDR2 YYEEEE. The length of the CDR3 is 15 residues. The CDR3: CASSSGRDTWTEAFF. The CDR3 DNA reads TGTGCCAGCAGCTCCGGCCGGGACACTTGGACTGAAGCTTTCTTT.

The chain links TRBV7-9 to TRBJ2-2; D might be TRBD2 (7 bases). Germline CDR1 reads SEHNR; CDR2 reads FQNEAQ (reference sequence). V dropped 7 bases and J dropped 6 bases, with 24 bases sitting between them. The CDR3 totals 17 residues. This chain's CDR3 is CASTLEVGGPRAGELFF. CDR3 sequence (DNA): TGTGCCAGCACCCTTGAGGTCGGGGGGCCGCGGGCCGGGGAGCTGTTTTTT.

J is TRBJ2-5 and V is TRBV6-5, with D possibly being TRBD1 (6 bases). The V gene lost 4 bases and the J gene lost 1 base, with 13 bases spanning the gap. Germline CDR1 is MNHEY and CDR2 is SVGAGI. The CDR3 covers 15 residues. The CDR3 is CASSSLTTGQETQYF. The DNA of the CDR3 is TGTGCCAGCAGTTCCTTGACGACAGGCCAAGAGACCCAGTACTTC.

V and J are TRBV5-1 and TRBJ2-7, with D perhaps TRBD1 or TRBD2 (5 bases each). Trimming removed 4 bases at V and 6 bases at J, with 17 bases between. This CDR3 is 14 amino acids long. Germline values: CDR1 SGHRS, CDR2 YFSETQ. For the CDR3, the DNA is TGCGCCAGCAGCGGTGAGTCCTCCGGGGCCGAGCAGTACTTC. Translated: CASSGESSGAEQYF.

Details on this clone: The identical CDR3 is also encoded by other nucleotide sequences in the sample. The chain carries TRBV2 and TRBJ1-2; no reliable D call. The CDR3 contains 13 residues. Germline lookup yields CDR1 SNHLY and CDR2 FYNNEI. V lost 2 bases, J lost 5 bases, and 9 bases lay in between. CDR3 coding DNA: TGTGCCAGCAGTGAAAGGCAGGTTTATGGCTACACCTTC. Translation gives CASSERQVYGYTF.

The chain uses TRBV6-5 and TRBJ2-6; D is unresolved. Trimming removed 2 bases from V and 0 bases from J, with 5 bases in between. The germline gives CDR1 MNHEY, CDR2 SVGAGI. The CDR3 spans 15 residues. The DNA for the CDR3 is TGTGCCAGCAGTTACCTGATCTCTGGGGCCAACGTCCTGACTTTC. Its protein product is CASSYLISGANVLTF.

J is TRBJ2-1 and V is TRBV19, with D possibly TRBD1 on 6 matching bases. CDR1 and CDR2 from the germline V gene are LNHDA and SQIVND (reference sequence). Deletions cut 6 bases from V and 1 base from J, with 10 bases between. This CDR3 comprises 14 residues. In nucleotides, the CDR3 is TGTGCCAGTAGATTGGACAGATCCTACAATGAGCAGTTCTTC. Amino acid sequence: CASRLDRSYNEQFF.